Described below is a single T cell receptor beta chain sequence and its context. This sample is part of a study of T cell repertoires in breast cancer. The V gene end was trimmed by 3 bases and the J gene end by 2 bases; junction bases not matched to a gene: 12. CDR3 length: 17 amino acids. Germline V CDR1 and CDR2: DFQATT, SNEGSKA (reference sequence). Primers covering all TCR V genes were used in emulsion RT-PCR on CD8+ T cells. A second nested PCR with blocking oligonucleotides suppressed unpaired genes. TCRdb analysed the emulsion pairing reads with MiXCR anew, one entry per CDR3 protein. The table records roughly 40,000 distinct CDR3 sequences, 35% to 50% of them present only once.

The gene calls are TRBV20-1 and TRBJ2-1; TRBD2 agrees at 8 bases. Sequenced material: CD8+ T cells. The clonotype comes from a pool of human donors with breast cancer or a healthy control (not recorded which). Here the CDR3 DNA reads TGCAGTGCTAGTTCAGAGACTAGCGTCTATCCCTACAATGAGCAGTTCTTC. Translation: CSASSETSVYPYNEQFF.